Following are 18 T cell receptor beta chains from one sample sequenced in a study of regulatory T cells in long-lasting Graves disease. Time point indicated: persistent/refractory GD, antithyroid drugs over 5 years with positive TRAb. The TCR library was prepared using RNA isolated from PBMCs. HTBI primers from iRepertoire and Arm-PCR of CDR3 regions yielded the TCR beta libraries. TCRdb used MiXCR to reprocess the multiplex PCR reads, holding one entry per CDR3 protein. This sample has fewer than 600,000 distinct CDR3 sequences, with approximately 22% found just once. Sequenced material: peripheral blood mononuclear cells (PBMCs), taken when the disease was refractory, from a patient treated with antithyroid drugs. These receptors were taken from a female donor with Graves disease.

This clonotype was found many times. The chain has TRBV29-1 and TRBJ1-5; a weak D match, TRBD1 (5 bases). The germline gives CDR1 SQVTM, CDR2 ANQGSEA. The CDR3 is 15 residues long. V was shortened by 1 base and J by 1 base, with 11 bases between the two germline ends. As DNA, the CDR3 is TGCAGCGTTGAAGGGGGCCAGACGAGCAATCAGCCCCAGCATTTT. It yields the protein CSVEGGQTSNQPQHF.

This clonotype was seen ten or more times. The rearrangement joins TRBV28 to TRBJ1-2; D unclear. CDR3 size: 12 residues. Trimming cost V 5 bases and J 4 bases, with 8 bases left between them. Germline V CDR1 and CDR2: MDHEN, SYDVKM. The CDR3 sequence: CASSPAIYGYTF. In DNA, the CDR3 is TGTGCCAGCAGTCCCGCGATCTATGGCTACACCTTC.

In the case of this clonotype: It may be a read error: a sequence one base away is much more abundant. V is TRBV6-2 or TRBV6-3 and J is TRBJ1-1; D not resolved. The CDR3 sequence is 15 residues long. Germline CDR1 and CDR2: MNHEY and SVGEGT. CDR3 region: CASSYSAEADTEASF. For the CDR3, the DNA is TGTGCCAGCAGTTACTCGGCAGAGGCTGACACTGAAGCTTCCTTT.

This clonotype was counted many times. The chain has TRBV2 and TRBJ1-3; D not certain. The germline V and J ends were trimmed by 10 bases and 0 bases, with 13 bases remaining between them. This CDR3 spans 14 amino acids. Germline assignment: CDR1 SNHLY and CDR2 FYNNEI. CDR3 in amino acids: CATLGIDSGNTIYF. The CDR3 coding sequence is TGTGCCACCCTAGGAATAGACTCTGGAAACACCATATATTTT.

This rearrangement joins TRBV5-4 to TRBJ1-2, with TRBD1 matching 7 bases. The germline CDR1 and CDR2 sequences are SGHNT and YYREEE (reference sequence). Trimming at V came to 0 bases and at J to 7 bases, leaving 6 bases not matched to a gene. The CDR3 is made up of 14 amino acids. CDR3 coding DNA: TGTGCCAGCAGCTTGGAACGACAGGGCCTTGGCTACACCTTC. Protein sequence: CASSLERQGLGYTF. Combining the CDR3 with reference TRBV5-4 and TRBJ1-2 gives the whole variable domain ETGVTQSPTHLIKTRGQQVTLRCSSQSGHNTVSWYQQALGQGPQFIFQYYREEENGRGNFPPRFSGLQFPNYSSELNVNALELDDSALYLCASSLERQGLGYTFGSGTRLTVV.

This clonotype was seen a few times. The chain carries TRBV5-1 and TRBJ2-5, with a tentative D call TRBD2 (5 bases). The length of the CDR3 is 15 residues. From germline, CDR1 is SGHRS and CDR2 YFSETQ. Trimming pared 1 base from V and 1 base from J, leaving 11 bases between. CDR3: CASSLFAGVQETQYF. Written as DNA, the CDR3 is TGCGCCAGCAGCTTGTTCGCGGGTGTCCAAGAGACCCAGTACTTC.

This clonotype was counted between two and nine times. The chain employs TRBV27 and TRBJ2-7, with D perhaps matching TRBD2 (6 bases). The V gene's germline CDR1 is MNHEY and CDR2 SMNVEV (reference sequence). V lost 2 bases to trimming and J lost 7 bases, with 18 bases between them. The CDR3 covers 15 residues. The DNA of the CDR3 is TGTGCCAGCAGTTTAATTTGGGGAGGCCCTCGGGAGCAGTACTTC. Protein: CASSLIWGGPREQYF.

Comments on this clonotype: This may arise from a read error, as a much more abundant clone is one base away. The CDR3 carries no conserved terminal phenylalanine or tryptophan, so it likely arises from a read error. This sequence joins TRBV11-2 and TRBJ1-5, with a tentative D call TRBD1 (5 bases). This CDR3 region has 14 residues. CDR1 SGHAT and CDR2 FQNNGV come from the germline V gene. Trimming took 5 bases from V and 0 from J, leaving 8 bases between them. CDR3: CASSPRDSNQPQHL. In DNA form, the CDR3 reads TGTGCCAGCAGCCCCAGGGATAGCAATCAGCCCCAGCATCTT.

In this sample, this clonotype turned up a few times. The chain links TRBV19 to TRBJ2-3; D gene unclear. Per germline, CDR1 LNHDA and CDR2 SQIVND (reference sequence). This CDR3 has 11 residues. Trimming stripped 11 bases from V and 6 bases from J, with 12 bases between. The CDR3 bases are TGTGCCGGAAGAATGGGGGATACGCAGTATTTT. Residues: CAGRMGDTQYF.

The rearrangement uses TRBV29-1 and TRBJ1-2; perhaps TRBD1 as D (5 bases). Germline values: CDR1 SQVTM, CDR2 ANQGSEA. Trimming took 6 bases from V and 8 from J, leaving 19 bases between them. The CDR3 is 13 residues long. CDR3 sequence: CSVAGTFEGGYTF. The CDR3 DNA follows: TGCAGCGTAGCTGGGACCTTCGAGGGGGGCTACACCTTC.

The chain is built from TRBV19 and TRBJ2-5, with D tentatively TRBD1 (6 bases). With 3 bases removed from V and 5 bases from J, the gap between germline ends came to 16 bases. Germline CDR1 LNHDA, CDR2 SQIVND (reference sequence). The CDR3 contains 15 residues. The CDR3 loop reads CASSITGQRTETQYF. The CDR3 bases are TGTGCCAGTAGTATCACCGGACAGCGAACGGAGACCCAGTACTTC. Filled out from reference TRBV19 and TRBJ2-5, the complete variable domain reads DGGITQSPKYLFRKEGQNVTLSCEQNLNHDAMYWYRQDPGQGLRLIYYSQIVNDFQKGDIAEGYSVSREKKESFPLTVTSAQKNPTAFYLCASSITGQRTETQYFGPGTRLLVL.

The V call is TRBV20-1, the J call TRBJ2-1, with TRBD2 as a possible D gene (5 bases). Germline V gives CDR1 DFQATT, CDR2 SNEGSKA (reference sequence). This CDR3 is 15 amino acids long. V was cut by 4 bases and J by 0 bases, with 13 bases left in between. The CDR3: CSANRLHSSYNEQFF. CDR3 in DNA: TGCAGTGCTAATAGACTACATAGCTCCTACAATGAGCAGTTCTTC.

The chain is built from TRBV7-9 and TRBJ1-1; D not resolved. This CDR3 contains 15 residues. The germline V gene has CDR1 SEHNR and CDR2 FQNEAQ (reference sequence). Trimming stripped 1 base from V and 1 base from J, with 10 bases between. CDR3 in amino acids: CASSLVGLGNTEAFF. CDR3 sequence (DNA): TGTGCCAGCAGCTTAGTAGGTCTGGGGAACACTGAAGCTTTCTTT. The variable domain in full, completed from reference TRBV7-9 and TRBJ1-1, reads DTGVSQNPRHKITKRGQNVTFRCDPISEHNRLYWYRQTLGQGPEFLTYFQNEAQLEKSRLLSDRFSAERPKGSFSTLEIQRTEQGDSAMYLCASSLVGLGNTEAFFGQGTRLTVV.

As DNA, the CDR3 is TGTGCCAGTAGTATACGACACCTGAACACTGAAGCTTTCTTT. It translates to CASSIRHLNTEAFF. The V gene is TRBV19, the J gene TRBJ1-1; no definite D call. The CDR3 loop spans 14 amino acids. Germline V gene data show CDR1 as LNHDA and CDR2 as SQIVND (reference sequence). Trimming removed 2 bases from V and 0 bases from J, with 7 bases in between. The full variable domain, with the rest looked up from reference TRBV19 and TRBJ1-1, is DGGITQSPKYLFRKEGQNVTLSCEQNLNHDAMYWYRQDPGQGLRLIYYSQIVNDFQKGDIAEGYSVSREKKESFPLTVTSAQKNPTAFYLCASSIRHLNTEAFFGQGTRLTVV.

CDR3 in amino acids: CASSQAPDFSENEQFF. CDR3 bases: TGTGCCAGCAGCCAAGCTCCCGACTTTAGCGAGAATGAGCAGTTCTTC. The chain combines TRBV3-1 with TRBJ2-1, with TRBD2 as a possible D gene (5 bases). CDR3 length equals 16 residues. CDR1 LGHDT and CDR2 YNNKEL come from the germline V gene (reference sequence). The germline V and J ends were trimmed by 1 base and 7 bases, with 17 bases remaining between them.

The rearrangement links TRBV5-6 to TRBJ2-7; D uncertain. Between the trimmed V and J ends, which lost 4 bases and 7 bases, there was a span of 9 bases. Germline CDR1 SGHDT, CDR2 YYEEEE. This CDR3 region has 11 residues. This CDR3 is CASSVYGEQYF. DNA of the CDR3: TGTGCCAGCAGCGTCTATGGGGAGCAGTACTTC. The whole variable domain, remainder taken from reference TRBV5-6 and TRBJ2-7, is DAGVTQSPTHLIKTRGQQVTLRCSPKSGHDTVSWYQQALGQGPQFIFQYYEEEERQRGNFPDRFSGHQFPNYSSELNVNALLLGDSALYLCASSVYGEQYFGPGTRLTVT.

This clonotype occurred a few times. V and J are TRBV30 and TRBJ1-1; D uncertain. The CDR3 sequence is 18 residues long. Trimming removed 2 bases at V and 1 base at J, with 23 bases between. Germline CDR1 reads GTSNPN; CDR2 reads SVGIG (reference sequence). DNA of the CDR3: TGTGCCTGGAGTTTGTACGGGCAGCCGAAGGACCCGAACACTGAAGCTTTCTTT. This translates into CAWSLYGQPKDPNTEAFF. Supplemented by reference TRBV30 and TRBJ1-1, the full variable domain reads SQTIHQWPATLVQPVGSPLSLECTVEGTSNPNLYWYRQAAGRGLQLLFYSVGIGQISSEVPQNLSASRPQDRQFILSSKKLLLSDSGFYLCAWSLYGQPKDPNTEAFFGQGTRLTVV.

In this sample, this clonotype turned up many times. The chain is built from TRBV28 and TRBJ2-4; TRBD2 is a possible D gene (6 bases). The V gene's germline CDR1 is MDHEN and CDR2 SYDVKM. The CDR3 runs to 16 residues. The V gene lost 7 bases and the J gene lost 0 bases, with 16 bases spanning the gap. CDR3 bases: TGTGCCAGCACCATCGGAGGGCCTCTAGCCAAAAACATTCAGTACTTC. Its translation: CASTIGGPLAKNIQYF.